The 11 T cell receptor beta chains below were found in one sample sequenced in a study of T cell responses to AZD1222 COVID-19 vaccine. Repertoires were generated with immunoSEQ multiplex PCR, while TCRdb's copy carries only in-frame clones and drops some. The table lists approximately 140,000 clones, around 95% of them singletons. The specimen comprised peripheral blood, sampled on day 0 of AZD1222 vaccination. The receptors derive from an adult in good health.

The chain recombines TRBV10-3 with TRBJ1-2; the D is unclear. Trimming pared 5 bases from V and 3 bases from J, leaving 7 bases between. In germline, CDR1 is ENHRY, CDR2 SYGVKD. The CDR3 loop spans 12 amino acids. The CDR3 is CAISRRYYGYTF. CDR3 in DNA: TGTGCCATCAGTCGTAGGTACTATGGCTACACCTTC.

The rearrangement joins TRBV27 to TRBJ1-2; D perhaps matches TRBD1 (5 bases). There are 13 residues in the CDR3. The germline gives CDR1 MNHEY, CDR2 SMNVEV (reference sequence). V lost 2 bases, J lost 5 bases, and 9 bases lay in between. The CDR3 protein is CASSLGGRYGYTF. CDR3 nucleotides: TGTGCCAGCAGTTTAGGGGGTAGATATGGCTACACCTTC.

The table lists this clone with a count of one. The J gene is TRBJ1-2, the V gene TRBV12-3 or TRBV12-4; TRBD1 might be the D (5 bases). Trimming shortened V by 5 bases and J by 9 bases, and 16 bases separated the two germline ends. CDR3 length equals 13 residues. As DNA, the CDR3 is TGTGCCAGCAGTATGGGACGATACGGTAGCTACACCTTC. As protein: CASSMGRYGSYTF.

The V gene is TRBV7-9, the J gene TRBJ1-3; 10 nucleotides agree with TRBD1. Germline CDR1 is SEHNR and CDR2 is FQNEAQ (reference sequence). V gave up 5 bases and J gave up 4 bases; unmatched junction bases: 8. This CDR3 is built from 16 residues. The CDR3 sequence: CASSLRQGASGNTIYF. The DNA for the CDR3 is TGTGCCAGCAGCCTCCGACAGGGGGCCTCAGGAAACACCATATATTTT.

This clone was seen only once. The chain uses TRBV5-4 and TRBJ2-1, with D possibly being TRBD1 (6 bases). Germline loops: CDR1 SGHNT, CDR2 YYREEE (reference sequence). V lost 4 bases, J lost 9 bases, and 14 bases lay in between. This CDR3 is 13 amino acids long. CDR3 in DNA: TGTGCCAGCAGCGACAGGAGAGGAACTGAGCAGTTCTTC. Its protein product is CASSDRRGTEQFF.

The J gene is TRBJ1-4, the V gene TRBV9; unclear D gene. CDR3 length: 15 residues. Germline-derived CDR1 and CDR2 are SGDLS and YYNGEE. V lost 0 bases and J 5 bases, leaving 11 bases between the germline ends. The CDR3 protein is CASSVAAGRNEKLFF. For the CDR3, the DNA is TGTGCCAGCAGCGTAGCGGCAGGAAGAAATGAAAAACTGTTTTTT.

This chain joins TRBV18 and TRBJ2-3; 7 bases map to TRBD2. J gave up 2 bases and V 0 bases, and 8 bases lay outside the gene matches. Germline V gene sequence: CDR1 KGHSH, CDR2 LQKENI. The CDR3 has 17 residues. This CDR3 reads CASSPPAAGENTDTQYF. For the CDR3, the DNA is TGTGCCAGCTCACCACCCGCCGCGGGGGAGAACACAGATACGCAGTATTTT.

This chain links TRBV2 with TRBJ1-1, with D maybe TRBD1 (5 bases). V lost 6 bases and J lost 0, with 23 bases in between. The CDR3 runs 18 residues. Germline V gene data show CDR1 as SNHLY and CDR2 as FYNNEI. The CDR3 region is CASSAAGEGPSLNTEAFF. CDR3 sequence (DNA): TGTGCCAGCAGCGCCGCGGGGGAAGGCCCCTCCTTGAACACTGAAGCTTTCTTT.

The rearrangement uses TRBV7-2 and TRBJ1-1, with D perhaps matching TRBD1 (5 bases). Germline lookup yields CDR1 SGHTA and CDR2 FQGNSA. Trimming shortened V by 1 base and J by 2 bases, and 8 bases separated the two germline ends. CDR3 size: 14 residues. CDR3 amino acids: CASSLVQGNTEAFF. The CDR3 nucleotides read TGTGCCAGCAGCTTAGTCCAGGGCAACACTGAAGCTTTCTTT. Looking up the rest from reference TRBV7-2 and TRBJ1-1 gives the full variable domain: GAGVSQSPSNKVTEKGKDVELRCDPISGHTALYWYRQSLGQGLEFLIYFQGNSAPDKSGLPSDRFSAERTGGSVSTLTIQRTQQEDSAVYLCASSLVQGNTEAFFGQGTRLTVV.

The DNA for the CDR3 is TGCGCCAGCAGCTTGGGGACTACGAACCGCGGGGAGCAGTTCTTC. Its protein is CASSLGTTNRGEQFF. The V and J genes are TRBV5-1 and TRBJ2-1; TRBD2 might be the D (6 bases). With 0 bases removed from V and 10 bases from J, the gap between germline ends came to 17 bases. This CDR3 comprises 15 residues. Germline values: CDR1 SGHRS, CDR2 YFSETQ.

The chain is built from TRBV19 and TRBJ1-1; D is perhaps TRBD1 (5 bases). The germline V gene encodes CDR1 LNHDA and CDR2 SQIVND (reference sequence). There are 14 residues in the CDR3. Trimming removed 5 bases at V and 8 bases at J, with 18 bases between. As DNA, the CDR3 is TGTGCCAGTAGTGGGACCCGGGCAGGCGGAGAAGCTTTCTTT. This encodes CASSGTRAGGEAFF.